The clone carrying this T cell receptor beta chain was seen only a few times. Its target is unknown. Using a J-beta primer mix together with a sample-barcoded 5' primer, a second PCR was run for roughly 7 to 12 cycles. TCRdb itself ran the 5' RACE reads through MiXCR, one entry per CDR3 protein. The table records hundreds of thousands of distinct CDR3 sequences, about 27% of them present only once. The sample is drawn from a study of blood T cells in healthy people across ages. Overall study results and limits: The study found more naive CD4+ cells and higher diversity in long-lived than aged donors.

All donors came from Russia, were Caucasian and healthy, and spanned ages roughly 6 to 100. V dropped 2 bases and J dropped 0 bases, with 15 bases sitting between them. The CDR3 has 17 residues. Germline CDR1 is MNHEY and CDR2 is SVGEGT. These same data were also listed under a study on T cells of mothers and their children. That work adds: Unrelated mother-child pairs always had slightly, but never significantly, lower normalized overlap than related pairs. None of the identified T cell clones proved to be persistent microchimeric clones.

V is TRBV6-2 or TRBV6-3 and J is TRBJ2-3; TRBD2 is a possible D gene (7 bases). Sequenced material: blood. The sequence came from a boy aged 2 to 10 in good health. The CDR3 protein is CASSYRGTTASTDTQYF. As DNA, the CDR3 is TGTGCCAGCAGTTACAGGGGGACTACAGCAAGCACAGATACGCAGTATTTT.